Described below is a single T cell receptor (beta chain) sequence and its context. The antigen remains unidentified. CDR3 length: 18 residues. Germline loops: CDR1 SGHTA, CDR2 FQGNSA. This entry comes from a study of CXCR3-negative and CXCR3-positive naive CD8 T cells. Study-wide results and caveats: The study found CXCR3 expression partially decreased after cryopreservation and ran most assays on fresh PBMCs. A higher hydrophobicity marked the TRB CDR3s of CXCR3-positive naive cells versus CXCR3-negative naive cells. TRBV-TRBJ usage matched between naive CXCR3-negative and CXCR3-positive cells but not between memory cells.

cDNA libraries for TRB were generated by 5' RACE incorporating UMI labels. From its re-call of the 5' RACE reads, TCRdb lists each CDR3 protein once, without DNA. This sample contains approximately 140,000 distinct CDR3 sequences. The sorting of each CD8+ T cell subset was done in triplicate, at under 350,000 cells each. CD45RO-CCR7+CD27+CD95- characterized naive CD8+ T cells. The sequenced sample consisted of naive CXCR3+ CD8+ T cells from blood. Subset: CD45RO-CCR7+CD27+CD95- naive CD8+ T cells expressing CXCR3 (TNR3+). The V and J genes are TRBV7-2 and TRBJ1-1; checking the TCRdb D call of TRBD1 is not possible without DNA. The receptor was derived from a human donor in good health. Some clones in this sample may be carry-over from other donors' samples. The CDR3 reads CASSLPTASPYMNTEAFF.